This T cell receptor beta chain derives from a study of shared clonotypes between healthy human individuals. The method was immunoSEQ multiplex PCR; TCRdb's version includes in-frame clones alone and lacks a portion of them. The top ten clones hold around a third of a sample with more than 550,000 clones, roughly 91% of them seen once. This clone was seen a single time. This TCR was recovered from a man younger than 35 in good health. Some clones in this sample may be carry-over from other donors' samples. The sample taken for sequencing was memory CD8+ T cells from PBMCs. Subset here: CD45RO+ cells pooled with CCR7-negative TemRA cells.

The CDR3 is CASSYYSNQPQHF. CDR3 nucleotide sequence: TGTGCCAGCAGCTACTATAGCAATCAGCCCCAGCATTTT. The genes are TRBV27 and TRBJ1-5; D is unresolved. Trimming took off 6 bases at V and 0 bases at J, with 6 bases between the two ends. This CDR3 has 13 residues. CDR1 is MNHEY, CDR2 SMNVEV, per germline (reference sequence).